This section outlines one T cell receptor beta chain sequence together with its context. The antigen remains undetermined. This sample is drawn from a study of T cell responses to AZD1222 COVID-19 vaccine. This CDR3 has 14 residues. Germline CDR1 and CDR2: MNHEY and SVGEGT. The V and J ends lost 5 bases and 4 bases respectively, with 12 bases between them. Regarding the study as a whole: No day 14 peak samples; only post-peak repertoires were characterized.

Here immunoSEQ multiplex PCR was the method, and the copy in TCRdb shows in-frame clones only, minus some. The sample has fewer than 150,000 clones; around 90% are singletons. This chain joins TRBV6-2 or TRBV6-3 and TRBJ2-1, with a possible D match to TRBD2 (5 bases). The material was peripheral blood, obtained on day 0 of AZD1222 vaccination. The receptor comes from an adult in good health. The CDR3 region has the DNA TGTGCCAGCAGTGTAAGTGAGGGATACAATGAGCAGTTCTTC. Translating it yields CASSVSEGYNEQFF.